The 7 T cell receptor beta chains in this list originate from one sample, sequenced in a study of cytomegalovirus exposure and HLA in healthy donors. Use of 60 Vbeta and 13 Jbeta primers characterized the PCR. Some clones are missing from TCRdb's copy, which holds only in-frame ones; the method was immunoSEQ multiplex PCR. The table shows 100,000 to 150,000 clones, with 75% to 85% occurring only once. Sequencing input: PBMCs. These receptors all come from a man between 25 and 39 years old in good health and CMV-seropositive.

This chain links TRBV10-3 with TRBJ2-6, with unresolved D. Germline-derived CDR1 and CDR2 are ENHRY and SYGVKD. V dropped 8 bases and J dropped 4 bases, with 6 bases sitting between them. This CDR3 is 12 amino acids long. The CDR3 nucleotides are TGTGCCATCTCCGAGGGGGCCAACGTCCTGACTTTC. Its translation is CAISEGANVLTF.

The chain carries TRBV9 and TRBJ2-5; possibly TRBD1 for D (6 bases). The CDR3 contains 14 residues. The ends were cut back, 0 bases at V and 5 bases at J, with 11 bases in the middle. Germline-derived CDR1 and CDR2 are SGDLS and YYNGEE. CDR3 sequence: CASSVDREGETQYF. CDR3 nucleotides: TGTGCCAGCAGCGTAGACAGGGAAGGCGAGACCCAGTACTTC.

This chain uses TRBV4-1 with TRBJ1-1, with 9 bases matching TRBD1. The V and J ends lost 3 bases and 1 base, in that order; junction bases with no gene match: 3. Germline CDR1 and CDR2: MGHRA and YSYEKL. The CDR3 totals 15 residues. The CDR3 region is CASSQGGQGNTEAFF. CDR3 coding DNA: TGCGCCAGCAGCCAGGGGGGACAGGGGAACACTGAAGCTTTCTTT.

V is TRBV19 and J is TRBJ1-1; TRBD1 is a possible D gene (6 bases). V shed 5 bases and J shed 6 bases, with 13 bases lying between them. Looked up from germline, CDR1 is LNHDA and CDR2 is SQIVND (reference sequence). This CDR3 contains 13 residues. The CDR3: CASSPFSGAEAFF. Written as DNA, the CDR3 is TGTGCCAGTAGTCCTTTTTCAGGGGCTGAAGCTTTCTTT.

CDR3 residues: CATSRQPGNTIYF. The CDR3 region has the DNA TGTGCCACTTCAAGACAGCCTGGAAACACCATATATTTT. V is TRBV14 and J is TRBJ1-3; D is possibly TRBD1 (5 bases). Trimming took 10 bases from V and 2 from J, leaving 12 bases between them. The CDR3 is made up of 13 amino acids. The V gene's germline CDR1 is SGHDN and CDR2 FVKESK.

The gene calls are TRBV7-6 and TRBJ1-1; D unclear. The CDR3 covers 13 residues. V lost 1 base and J 4 bases, leaving 7 bases between the germline ends. Germline lookup yields CDR1 SGHVS and CDR2 FNYEAQ. The CDR3 region has the DNA TGTGCCAGCAGCTTAGGAGCGGGCACTGAAGCTTTCTTT. Its protein product is CASSLGAGTEAFF. Full variable domain (rest looked up from reference TRBV7-6 and TRBJ1-1): GAGVSQSPRYKVTKRGQDVALRCDPISGHVSLYWYRQALGQGPEFLTYFNYEAQQDKSGLPNDRFSAERPEGSISTLTIQRTEQRDSAMYRCASSLGAGTEAFFGQGTRLTVV.

This clone was counted only a few times. The chain has TRBV4-2 and TRBJ2-1; D call uncertain. V gave up 1 base and J gave up 8 bases, with 18 bases separating them. The CDR3 is made up of 16 amino acids. The germline V gene has CDR1 LGHNA and CDR2 YNFKEQ. CDR3 in DNA: TGTGCCAGCAGCCAAGGCCGCGAAGCACGGTTGGATGAGCAGTTCTTC. Its protein product is CASSQGREARLDEQFF.